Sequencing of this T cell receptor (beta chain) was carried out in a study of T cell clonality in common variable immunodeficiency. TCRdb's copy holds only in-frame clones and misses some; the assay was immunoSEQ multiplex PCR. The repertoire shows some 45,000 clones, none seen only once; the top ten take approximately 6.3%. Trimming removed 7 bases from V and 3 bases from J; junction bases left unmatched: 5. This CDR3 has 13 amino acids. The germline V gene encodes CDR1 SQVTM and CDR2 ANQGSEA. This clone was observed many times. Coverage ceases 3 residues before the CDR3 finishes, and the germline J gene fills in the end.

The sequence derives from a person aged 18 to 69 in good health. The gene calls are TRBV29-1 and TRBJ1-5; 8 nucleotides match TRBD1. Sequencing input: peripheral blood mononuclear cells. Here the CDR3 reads CSAQDRANQPQHF. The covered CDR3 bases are TGCAGCGCCCAGGACAGGGCCAATCAGCCC.